One and the same sample provided the 16 T cell receptor beta chains below, sequenced in a study of T cell responses to AZD1222 COVID-19 vaccine. TCRdb's copy holds only in-frame clones and misses some; the assay was immunoSEQ multiplex PCR. The sample has 150,000 to 200,000 clones, approximately 90% seen once; the top ten hold approximately 1.4%. Source: peripheral blood, taken on day 0 of AZD1222 vaccination. The source of these receptors is an adult in good health.

Concerning this clone itself: Additional DNA sequences in this sample encode the identical CDR3. The chain is built from TRBV7-9 and TRBJ1-2; 7 bases align to TRBD1. V gave up 5 bases and J gave up 5 bases; unmatched junction bases: 5. The CDR3 length is 13 residues. Germline V lookup: CDR1 SEHNR, CDR2 FQNEAQ (reference sequence). DNA for the CDR3: TGTGCCAGCAGCAGGGACAGTAATTATGGCTACACCTTC. Its translation is CASSRDSNYGYTF.

CDR3 residues: CASTSSYNSPLHF. As DNA, the CDR3 is TGCGCCAGTACGAGCTCCTATAATTCACCCCTCCACTTT. J is TRBJ1-6 and V is TRBV5-1; D gene uncertain. This CDR3 has 13 residues. Trimming cost V 8 bases and J 0 bases, with 6 bases left between them. Germline V gene lookup returns CDR1 SGHRS and CDR2 YFSETQ.

This clone was detected only once. The chain employs TRBV4-1 and TRBJ1-5; TRBD1 agrees at 11 bases. With V trimmed by 5 bases and J by 6 bases, 6 bases remained unmatched. The CDR3 length is 15 residues. CDR1 and CDR2 (germline): MGHRA, YSYEKL. As DNA, the CDR3 is TGCGCCAGCAGCATAAGGACAGGGGGCGGTCAGCCCCAGCATTTT. Its protein is CASSIRTGGGQPQHF.

The chain is built from TRBV15 and TRBJ1-2; D possibly corresponds to TRBD1 (6 bases). The ends were cut back, 5 bases at V and 5 bases at J, with 18 bases in the middle. The CDR3 is 15 residues long. Germline CDR1 reads LNHNV; CDR2 reads YYDKDF (reference sequence). The CDR3 loop is CATSPAPDSRYGYTF. The CDR3 DNA reads as TGTGCCACCAGCCCCGCCCCGGACAGTCGTTATGGCTACACCTTC.

This chain connects TRBV5-6 to TRBJ1-5; D gene uncertain. The V and J ends lost 2 bases and 1 base respectively, with 7 bases between them. CDR1 and CDR2 from the germline V gene are SGHDT and YYEEEE. The CDR3 covers 14 residues. The CDR3 sequence: CASSFGQSNQPQHF. The CDR3 DNA reads TGTGCCAGCAGCTTCGGGCAGAGCAATCAGCCCCAGCATTTT.

The rearrangement uses TRBV7-6 and TRBJ1-1; 10 nucleotides match TRBD1. The CDR3 sequence is 15 residues long. V was clipped by 5 bases and J by 1 base; unmatched bases: 4. CDR1 SGHVS and CDR2 FNYEAQ come from the germline V gene. CDR3 DNA sequence: TGTGCCAGCAGCCCCCGGACAGGGGGGAACACTGAAGCTTTCTTT. The encoded protein is CASSPRTGGNTEAFF.

V is TRBV5-1 and J is TRBJ2-2, with D possibly TRBD2 on 5 matching bases. Germline V CDR1 and CDR2: SGHRS, YFSETQ. Between the trimmed V and J ends, which lost 5 bases and 3 bases, there was a span of 14 bases. The CDR3 is 15 residues long. The CDR3 DNA reads TGCGCCAGCAGGGCCTCGAGCGGTTACACCGGGGAGCTGTTTTTT. Encoded protein: CASRASSGYTGELFF.

This chain's CDR3 is CASSIKVSGAEAFF. In DNA form, the CDR3 reads TGTGCCAGTAGTATAAAGGTTTCGGGGGCAGAAGCTTTCTTT. This sequence joins TRBV19 and TRBJ1-1; possible D gene TRBD1, 6 bases. Germline loops: CDR1 LNHDA, CDR2 SQIVND (reference sequence). The CDR3 is 14 amino acids. The V gene lost 2 bases and the J gene lost 8 bases, with 15 bases spanning the gap.

The J gene is TRBJ2-7, the V gene TRBV7-9; 8 nucleotides align to TRBD1. The CDR3 extends over 16 amino acids. V shed 0 bases and J 1 base; nucleotides not matched to a gene: 5. Germline lookup yields CDR1 SEHNR and CDR2 FQNEAQ (reference sequence). This CDR3 reads CASSLAQTGGSYEQYF. The CDR3, as DNA: TGTGCCAGCAGCTTAGCACAAACAGGGGGGTCCTACGAGCAGTACTTC.

The J gene is TRBJ1-2, the V gene TRBV18, with unresolved D. The V end lost 3 bases, the J end lost 4 bases, and 15 bases lay between the germline ends. Germline-derived CDR1 and CDR2 are KGHSH and LQKENI. The CDR3 consists of 15 residues. CDR3 sequence (DNA): TGTGCCAGCTCACCCCCCGCCGGGGTACGCTATGGCTACACCTTC. Translating gives CASSPPAGVRYGYTF.

The genes are TRBV5-6 and TRBJ1-1, with 10 bases that match TRBD1. V shed 4 bases and J 3 bases; nucleotides not matched to a gene: 9. This CDR3 region has 16 residues. The germline V gene encodes CDR1 SGHDT and CDR2 YYEEEE. CDR3 amino acids: CASSPGRQGADTEAFF. CDR3 bases: TGTGCCAGCAGCCCCGGCCGACAGGGGGCAGACACTGAAGCTTTCTTT.

The chain uses TRBV2 and TRBJ2-7; 7 nucleotides line up with TRBD2. V lost 6 bases and J lost 3; bases outside the gene matches: 11. The CDR3 spans 15 residues. Germline CDR1 reads SNHLY; CDR2 reads FYNNEI. CDR3 loop: CASSAPGEGFYEQYF. The CDR3 DNA is TGTGCCAGCAGCGCCCCGGGGGAGGGCTTCTACGAGCAGTACTTC. Variable domain in full (rest from reference TRBV2 and TRBJ2-7): EPEVTQTPSHQVTQMGQEVILRCVPISNHLYFYWYRQILGQKVEFLVSFYNNEISEKSEIFDDQFSVERPDGSNFTLKIRSTKLEDSAMYFCASSAPGEGFYEQYFGPGTRLTVT.

The chain has TRBV11-2 and TRBJ2-1; D gene ambiguous. Trimming removed 5 bases from V and 8 bases from J, with 16 bases in between. There are 14 residues in the CDR3. CDR1 SGHAT and CDR2 FQNNGV come from the germline V gene. CDR3 loop: CASSPRIAADEQFF. The DNA of the CDR3 is TGTGCCAGCAGCCCCCGGATCGCCGCGGATGAGCAGTTCTTC. Supplemented by reference TRBV11-2 and TRBJ2-1, the full variable domain reads EAGVAQSPRYKIIEKRQSVAFWCNPISGHATLYWYQQILGQGPKLLIQFQNNGVVDDSQLPKDRFSAERLKGVDSTLKIQPAKLEDSAVYLCASSPRIAADEQFFGPGTRLTVL.

The chain couples TRBV3-1 (or the pseudogene TRBV3-2) to TRBJ1-1; maybe TRBD1 (5 bases). The CDR3 has 15 residues. The germline CDR1 and CDR2 sequences are LGHDT and YNNKEL (reference sequence). Trimming cost V 1 base and J 7 bases, with 16 bases left between them. The CDR3 bases are TGTGCCAGCAGCCAAGGAACAGGACTGGCGCGTGAAGCTTTCTTT. Encoded protein: CASSQGTGLAREAFF.

CDR3 amino acids: CASSLDSSSNQPQHF. CDR3 nucleotides: TGTGCCAGCAGTCTGGACAGTTCTAGCAATCAGCCCCAGCATTTT. The chain is built from TRBV2 and TRBJ1-5; weak D call: TRBD1 (6 bases). The CDR3 runs 15 residues. In germline, CDR1 is SNHLY, CDR2 FYNNEI. Between the trimmed V and J ends, which lost 5 bases and 0 bases, there was a span of 11 bases.

This chain connects TRBV5-5 to TRBJ1-1; D may be TRBD1 (6 bases). With 4 bases removed from V and 6 bases from J, the gap between germline ends came to 19 bases. The CDR3 sequence is 15 residues long. Germline V gene data show CDR1 as SGHKS and CDR2 as YYEKEE (reference sequence). This CDR3 is CASSPTTGRWAEAFF. Here the CDR3 DNA reads TGTGCCAGCAGCCCGACGACAGGCCGGTGGGCTGAAGCTTTCTTT.